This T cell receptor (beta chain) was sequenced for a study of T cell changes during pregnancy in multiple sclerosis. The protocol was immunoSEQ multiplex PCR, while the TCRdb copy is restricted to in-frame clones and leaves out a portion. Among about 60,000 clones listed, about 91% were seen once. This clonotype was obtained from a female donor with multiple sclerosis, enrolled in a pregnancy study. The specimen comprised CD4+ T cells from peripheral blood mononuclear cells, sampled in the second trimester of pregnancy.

CDR3 nucleotides: TGTGCCAGCAGCCCATCGCAGGGGGCCATGAACACTGAAGCTTTCTTT. Translation: CASSPSQGAMNTEAFF. The chain has TRBV11-2 and TRBJ1-1, with TRBD1 matching 8 bases. The V and J ends lost 5 bases and 0 bases, in that order; junction bases with no gene match: 8. This CDR3 is 16 amino acids long. Germline CDR1 reads SGHAT; CDR2 reads FQNNGV.